This TCR beta chain was documented in a study of PD-L1 blockade in urothelial cancer. The overall study: Patients commenced atezolizumab around 2014, and it was given at 1,200 mg intravenously every 3 weeks. Bladder-origin urothelial cancer in males described about 90% of the roughly 30 patients. Blood analyses occurred 3 weeks (second dose) and 6 weeks post treatment start.

V lost 6 bases, J lost 10 bases, and 14 bases lay in between. CDR3 length equals 12 residues. Germline values: CDR1 MDHEN, CDR2 SYDVKM. This table comes from immunoSEQ multiplex PCR, and its TCRdb copy is limited to in-frame clones, with some not included. The sample consists of some 71,000 clones, around 88% of them appearing once. Time point indicated: pretreatment peripheral blood. The study collected 1 to 8 samples per patient, pretreatment and on-treatment. This TCR came from a man in his 60s with urothelial cancer. The source was PBMCs, collected around atezolizumab (anti-PD-L1) treatment. The V and J genes are TRBV28 and TRBJ2-3, with D possibly being TRBD2 (6 bases). CDR3 bases: TGTGCCAGCAGCCCACTAGCTGGGTCGCAGTATTTT. It translates to CASSPLAGSQYF.